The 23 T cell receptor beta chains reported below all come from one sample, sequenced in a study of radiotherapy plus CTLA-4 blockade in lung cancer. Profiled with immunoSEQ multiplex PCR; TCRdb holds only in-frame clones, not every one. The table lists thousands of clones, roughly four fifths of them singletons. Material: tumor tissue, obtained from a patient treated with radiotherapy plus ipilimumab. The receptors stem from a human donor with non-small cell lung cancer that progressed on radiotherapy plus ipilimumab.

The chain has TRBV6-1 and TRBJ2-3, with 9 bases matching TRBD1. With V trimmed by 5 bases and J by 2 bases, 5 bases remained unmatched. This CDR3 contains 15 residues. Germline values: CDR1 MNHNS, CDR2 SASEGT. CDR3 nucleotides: TGTGCCAGCAGTCCCGGGACAGGGATCACAGATACGCAGTATTTT. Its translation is CASSPGTGITDTQYF.

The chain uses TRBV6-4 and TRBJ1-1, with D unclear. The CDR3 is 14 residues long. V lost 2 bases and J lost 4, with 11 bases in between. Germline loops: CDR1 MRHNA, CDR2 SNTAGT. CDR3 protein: CASSDPTSGTEAFF. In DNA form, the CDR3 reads TGTGCCAGCAGTGACCCGACGTCAGGCACTGAAGCTTTCTTT.

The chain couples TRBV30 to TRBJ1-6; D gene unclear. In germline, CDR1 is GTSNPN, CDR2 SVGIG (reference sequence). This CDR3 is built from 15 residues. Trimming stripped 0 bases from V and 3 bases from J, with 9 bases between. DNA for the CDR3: TGTGCCTGGAGTGTAGGGCTGAACTATAATTCACCCCTCCACTTT. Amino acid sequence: CAWSVGLNYNSPLHF.

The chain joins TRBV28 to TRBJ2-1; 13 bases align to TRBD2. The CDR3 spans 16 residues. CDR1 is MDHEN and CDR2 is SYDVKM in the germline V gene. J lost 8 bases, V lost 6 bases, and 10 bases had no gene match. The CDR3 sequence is CASRELLAGGPDEQFF. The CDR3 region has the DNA TGTGCCAGCAGAGAACTACTAGCGGGAGGGCCCGATGAGCAGTTCTTC.

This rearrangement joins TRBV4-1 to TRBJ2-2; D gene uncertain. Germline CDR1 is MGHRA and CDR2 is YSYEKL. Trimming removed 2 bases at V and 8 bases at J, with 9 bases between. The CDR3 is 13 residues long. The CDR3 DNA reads TGCGCCAGCAGCCAACAACAGCGTGGGGAGCTGTTTTTT. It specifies CASSQQQRGELFF.

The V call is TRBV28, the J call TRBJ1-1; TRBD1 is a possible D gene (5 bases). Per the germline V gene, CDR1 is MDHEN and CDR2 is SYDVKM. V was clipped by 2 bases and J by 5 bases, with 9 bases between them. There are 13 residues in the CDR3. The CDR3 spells CASSLAGSTEAFF. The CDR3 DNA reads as TGTGCCAGCAGTTTAGCAGGGTCAACTGAAGCTTTCTTT.

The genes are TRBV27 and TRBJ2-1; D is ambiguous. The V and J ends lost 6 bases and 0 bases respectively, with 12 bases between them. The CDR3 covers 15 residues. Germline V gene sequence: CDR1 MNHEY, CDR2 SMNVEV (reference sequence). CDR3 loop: CASRPHSSSYNEQFF. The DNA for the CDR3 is TGTGCCAGCAGACCCCACAGCTCCTCCTACAATGAGCAGTTCTTC.

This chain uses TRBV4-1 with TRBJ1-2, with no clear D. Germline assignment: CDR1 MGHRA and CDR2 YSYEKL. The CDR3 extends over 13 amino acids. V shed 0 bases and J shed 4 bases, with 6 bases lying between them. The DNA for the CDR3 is TGCGCCAGCAGCCAAGAGGATTCCTATGGCTACACCTTC. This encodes CASSQEDSYGYTF.

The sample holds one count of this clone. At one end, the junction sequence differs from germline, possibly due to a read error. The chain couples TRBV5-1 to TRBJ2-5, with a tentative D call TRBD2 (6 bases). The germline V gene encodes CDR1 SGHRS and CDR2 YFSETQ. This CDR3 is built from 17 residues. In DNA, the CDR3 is TGCGCCAGCAGCTTGTATCGCGGGGACCCCAGCCAAGAGGCCCAGTACTTC. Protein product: CASSLYRGDPSQEAQYF.

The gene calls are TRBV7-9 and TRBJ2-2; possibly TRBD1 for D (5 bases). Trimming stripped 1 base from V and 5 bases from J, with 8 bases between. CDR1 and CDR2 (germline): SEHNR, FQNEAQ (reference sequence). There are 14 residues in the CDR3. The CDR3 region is CASSLEAGTGELFF. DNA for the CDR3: TGTGCCAGCAGCTTAGAGGCAGGGACCGGGGAGCTGTTTTTT. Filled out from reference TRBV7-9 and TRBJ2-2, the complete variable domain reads DTGVSQNPRHKITKRGQNVTFRCDPISEHNRLYWYRQTLGQGPEFLTYFQNEAQLEKSRLLSDRFSAERPKGSFSTLEIQRTEQGDSAMYLCASSLEAGTGELFFGEGSRLTVL.

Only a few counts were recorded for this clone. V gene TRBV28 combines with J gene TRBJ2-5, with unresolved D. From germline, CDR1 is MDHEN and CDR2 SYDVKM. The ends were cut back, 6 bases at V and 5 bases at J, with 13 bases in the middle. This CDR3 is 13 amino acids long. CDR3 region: CASSLGGLETQYF. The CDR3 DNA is TGTGCCAGCAGCCTCGGTGGGCTGGAGACCCAGTACTTC. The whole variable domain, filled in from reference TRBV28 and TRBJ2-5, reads DVKVTQSSRYLVKRTGEKVFLECVQDMDHENMFWYRQDPGLGLRLIYFSYDVKMKEKGDIPEGYSVSREKKERFSLILESASTNQTSMYLCASSLGGLETQYFGPGTRLLVL.

CDR3 residues: CAGKQGPGTEAFF. CDR3 DNA sequence: TGTGCCGGGAAACAGGGGCCAGGTACTGAAGCTTTCTTT. The chain uses TRBV30 and TRBJ1-1; 7 nucleotides match TRBD1. Germline V lookup: CDR1 GTSNPN, CDR2 SVGIG (reference sequence). This CDR3 is 13 amino acids long. Trimming cost V 8 bases and J 5 bases; bases outside gene matches: 11.

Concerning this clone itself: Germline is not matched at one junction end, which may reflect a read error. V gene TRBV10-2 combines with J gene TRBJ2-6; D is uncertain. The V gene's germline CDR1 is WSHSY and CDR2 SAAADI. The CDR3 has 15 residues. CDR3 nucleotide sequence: TGCGCCAGCAATGAGGCATACTCTGGGGCCAACGTCCTGACTTTC. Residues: CASNEAYSGANVLTF.

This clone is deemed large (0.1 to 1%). CDR3 sequence reads: CASSPGLAGGQDEQFF. CDR3 DNA sequence: TGTGCCAGCTCTCCGGGACTAGCGGGAGGGCAGGATGAGCAGTTCTTC. V and J are TRBV18 and TRBJ2-1; 16 nucleotides agree with TRBD2. Per the germline V gene, CDR1 is KGHSH and CDR2 is LQKENI. This CDR3 is 16 amino acids long. Trimming removed 6 bases from V and 8 bases from J; junction bases left unmatched: 7.

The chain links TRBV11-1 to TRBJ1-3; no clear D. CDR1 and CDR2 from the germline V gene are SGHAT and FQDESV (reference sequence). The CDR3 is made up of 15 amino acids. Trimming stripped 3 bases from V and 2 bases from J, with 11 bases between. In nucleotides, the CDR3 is TGTGCCAGCAGCTTGTTTATGGGGACTGGAAACACCATATATTTT. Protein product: CASSLFMGTGNTIYF.

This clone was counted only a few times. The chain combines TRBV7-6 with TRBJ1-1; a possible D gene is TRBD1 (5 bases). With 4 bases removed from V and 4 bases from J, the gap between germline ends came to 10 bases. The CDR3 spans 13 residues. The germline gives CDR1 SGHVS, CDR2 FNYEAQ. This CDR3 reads CASSSGRITEAFF. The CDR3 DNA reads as TGTGCCAGCAGCTCGGGACGGATCACTGAAGCTTTCTTT.

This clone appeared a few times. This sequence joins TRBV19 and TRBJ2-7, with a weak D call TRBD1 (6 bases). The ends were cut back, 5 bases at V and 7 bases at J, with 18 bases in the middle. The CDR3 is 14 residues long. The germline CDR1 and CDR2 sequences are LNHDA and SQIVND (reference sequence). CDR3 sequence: CASSVRGTTGEQYF. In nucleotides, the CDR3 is TGTGCCAGTAGTGTCAGGGGAACTACGGGGGAGCAGTACTTC.

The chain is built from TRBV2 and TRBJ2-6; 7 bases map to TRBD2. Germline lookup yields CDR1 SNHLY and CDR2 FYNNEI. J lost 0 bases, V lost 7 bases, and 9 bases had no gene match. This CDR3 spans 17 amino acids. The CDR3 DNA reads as TGTGCCAGCACTGAGTGGGGACTATCCTCTGGGGCCAACGTCCTGACTTTC. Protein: CASTEWGLSSGANVLTF.

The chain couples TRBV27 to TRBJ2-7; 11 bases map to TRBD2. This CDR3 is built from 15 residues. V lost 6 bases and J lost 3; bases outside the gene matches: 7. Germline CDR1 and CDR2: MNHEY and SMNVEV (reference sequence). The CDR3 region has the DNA TGTGCCAGCAGAACCGGGACTAGCGGTTTCTACGAGCAGTACTTC. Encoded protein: CASRTGTSGFYEQYF.

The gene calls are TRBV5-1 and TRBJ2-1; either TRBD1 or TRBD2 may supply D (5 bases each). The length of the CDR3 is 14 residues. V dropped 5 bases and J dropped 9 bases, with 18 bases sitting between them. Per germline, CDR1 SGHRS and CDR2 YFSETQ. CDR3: CASRSSGPRGEQFF. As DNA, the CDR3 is TGCGCCAGCAGGTCCTCCGGGCCGAGGGGTGAGCAGTTCTTC. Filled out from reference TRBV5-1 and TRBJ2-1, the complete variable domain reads KAGVTQTPRYLIKTRGQQVTLSCSPISGHRSVSWYQQTPGQGLQFLFEYFSETQRNKGNFPGRFSGRQFSNSRSEMNVSTLELGDSALYLCASRSSGPRGEQFFGPGTRLTVL.

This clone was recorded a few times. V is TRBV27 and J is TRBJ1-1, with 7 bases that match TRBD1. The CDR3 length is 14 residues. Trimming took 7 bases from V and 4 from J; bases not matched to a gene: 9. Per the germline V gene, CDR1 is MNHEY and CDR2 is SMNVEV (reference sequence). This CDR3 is CASNKGAGGTEAFF. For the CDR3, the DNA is TGTGCCAGCAACAAGGGGGCAGGGGGCACTGAAGCTTTCTTT.

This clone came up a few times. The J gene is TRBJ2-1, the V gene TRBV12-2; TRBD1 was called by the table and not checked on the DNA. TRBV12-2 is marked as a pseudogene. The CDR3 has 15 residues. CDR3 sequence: CASRLGARHVNEQFF. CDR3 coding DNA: TGTGCAAGTCGCTTAGGAGCCCGACACGTCAATGAGCAGTTCTTC.

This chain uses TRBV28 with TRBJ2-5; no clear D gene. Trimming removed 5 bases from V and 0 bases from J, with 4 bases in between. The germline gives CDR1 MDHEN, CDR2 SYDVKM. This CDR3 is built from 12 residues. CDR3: CASSGDQETQYF. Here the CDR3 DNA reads TGTGCCAGCAGTGGAGACCAAGAGACCCAGTACTTC.